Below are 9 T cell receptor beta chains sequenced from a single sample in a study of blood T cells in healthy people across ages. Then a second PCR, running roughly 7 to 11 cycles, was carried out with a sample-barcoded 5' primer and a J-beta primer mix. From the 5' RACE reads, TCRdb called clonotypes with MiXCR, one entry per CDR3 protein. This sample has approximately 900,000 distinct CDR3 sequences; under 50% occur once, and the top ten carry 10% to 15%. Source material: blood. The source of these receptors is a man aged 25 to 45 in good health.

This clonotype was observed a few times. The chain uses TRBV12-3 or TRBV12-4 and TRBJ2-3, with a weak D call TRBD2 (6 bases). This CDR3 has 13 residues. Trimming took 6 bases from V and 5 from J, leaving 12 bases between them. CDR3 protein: CASSSTGVDTQYF. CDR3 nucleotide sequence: TGTGCCAGCAGCTCCACGGGGGTAGATACGCAGTATTTT.

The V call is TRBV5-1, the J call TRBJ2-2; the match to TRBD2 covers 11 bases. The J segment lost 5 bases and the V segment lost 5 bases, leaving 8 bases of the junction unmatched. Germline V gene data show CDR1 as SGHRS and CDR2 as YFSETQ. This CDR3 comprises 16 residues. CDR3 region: CASRTGTSGPTGELFF. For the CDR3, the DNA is TGCGCCAGCAGGACCGGGACTAGCGGACCTACCGGGGAGCTGTTTTTT.

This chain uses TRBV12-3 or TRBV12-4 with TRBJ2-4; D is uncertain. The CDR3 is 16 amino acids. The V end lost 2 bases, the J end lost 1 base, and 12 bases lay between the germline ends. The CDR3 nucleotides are TGTGCCAGCAGTTTATTTATGGGTCTGGCCAAAAACATTCAGTACTTC. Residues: CASSLFMGLAKNIQYF.

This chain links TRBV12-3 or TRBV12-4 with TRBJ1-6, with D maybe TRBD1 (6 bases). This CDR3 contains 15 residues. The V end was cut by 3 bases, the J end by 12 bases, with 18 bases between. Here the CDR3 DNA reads TGTGCCAGCAGTTTGGGGGCCTCCGTTCGAGGACCCCTCCACTTT. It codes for CASSLGASVRGPLHF.

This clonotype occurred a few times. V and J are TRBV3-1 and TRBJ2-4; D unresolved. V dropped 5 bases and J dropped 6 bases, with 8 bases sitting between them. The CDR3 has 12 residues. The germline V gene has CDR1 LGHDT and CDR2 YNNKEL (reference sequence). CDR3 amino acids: CASSVQTNIQYF. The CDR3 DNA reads TGTGCCAGCAGCGTACAGACAAACATTCAGTACTTC.

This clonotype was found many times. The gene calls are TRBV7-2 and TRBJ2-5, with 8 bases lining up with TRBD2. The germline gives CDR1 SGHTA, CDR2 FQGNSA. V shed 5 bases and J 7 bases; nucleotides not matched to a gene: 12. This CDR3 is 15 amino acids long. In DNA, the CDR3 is TGTGCCAGCAGCCCCGGGACTAGTCGAGAAGGGACCCAGTACTTC. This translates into CASSPGTSREGTQYF.

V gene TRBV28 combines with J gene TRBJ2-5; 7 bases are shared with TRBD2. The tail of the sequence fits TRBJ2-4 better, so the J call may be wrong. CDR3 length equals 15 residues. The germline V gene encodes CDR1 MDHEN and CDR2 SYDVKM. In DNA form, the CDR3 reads TGTGCCAGCAGTTTATCCGGGGGGTTCCTAAACATTCAGTACTTC. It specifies CASSLSGGFLNIQYF.

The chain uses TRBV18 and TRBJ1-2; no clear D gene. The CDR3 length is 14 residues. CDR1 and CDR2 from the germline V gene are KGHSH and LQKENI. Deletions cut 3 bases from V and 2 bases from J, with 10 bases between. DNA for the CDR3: TGTGCCAGCTCACCGATAGAAATGAACTATGGCTACACCTTC. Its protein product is CASSPIEMNYGYTF.

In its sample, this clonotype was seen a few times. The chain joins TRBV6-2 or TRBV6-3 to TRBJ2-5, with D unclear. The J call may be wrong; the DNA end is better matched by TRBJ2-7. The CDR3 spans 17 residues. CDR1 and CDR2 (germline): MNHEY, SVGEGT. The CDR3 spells CASSYSVKGQSRYEQYF. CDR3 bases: TGTGCCAGCAGTTACTCGGTTAAAGGGCAATCAAGATACGAGCAGTACTTC.